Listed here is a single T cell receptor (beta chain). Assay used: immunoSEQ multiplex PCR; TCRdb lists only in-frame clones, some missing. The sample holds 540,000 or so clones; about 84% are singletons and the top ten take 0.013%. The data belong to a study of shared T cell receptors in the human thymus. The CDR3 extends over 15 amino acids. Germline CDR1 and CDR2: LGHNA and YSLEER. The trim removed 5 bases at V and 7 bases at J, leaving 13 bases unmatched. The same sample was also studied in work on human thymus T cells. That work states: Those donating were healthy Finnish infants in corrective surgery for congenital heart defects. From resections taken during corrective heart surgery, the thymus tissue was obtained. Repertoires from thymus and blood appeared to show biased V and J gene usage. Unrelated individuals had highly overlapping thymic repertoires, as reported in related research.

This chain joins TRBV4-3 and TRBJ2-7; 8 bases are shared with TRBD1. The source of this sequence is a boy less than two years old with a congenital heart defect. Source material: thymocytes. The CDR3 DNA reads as TGCGCCAGCAGCTTCTCAGGGGGCCCACTGAGGGAGCAGTACTTC. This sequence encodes CASSFSGGPLREQYF.